This entry features one TCR beta chain sequence. Its target antigen remains unknown. Nothing much larger sits one base from this clone, and base qualities are not available. The receptor library was made with PCR. TCRdb records Illumina HiSeq 2500 as the sequencer. TCR library preparation used molecular barcoding, with unique molecular identifiers applied to normalize quantification of the TCRbeta repertoire. TCRdb reran the public reads through fastp at Q25 and MiXCR, keeping productive beta chains. Rows merge per CDR3 protein into single entries with the most common DNA and genes. The sample table records about 200,000 distinct CDR3 sequences; 6.3% of these occur just once. About 4.3% of the sample comes from the top ten. What the treatment or condition label conveys for this sample: allogeneic hematopoietic cell transplantation with graft depleted of TCRalphabeta T cells and CD19 B cells. The children who served as transplant recipients had been given grafts of TCRalphabeta/CD19-depleted allogeneic hematopoietic cells.

The data belong to a study of T-cell reconstitution after alpha-beta-depleted transplantation in children (TCRdb year 2016). Study-wide context: Using TCR repertoire profiling, the study followed T-cell immune reconstitution in a quantitative way in children after TCRalphabeta/CD19-depleted allogeneic hematopoietic cell transplantation.

The junction carries 14 bases between V and J, which are trimmed by 5 bases and 9 bases respectively. From the cysteine up to the phenylalanine, the CDR3 has a length of 12 residues. Of the read, only the CDR3 DNA is kept; its 36 bases are in frame from base 1. As encoded in the germline V gene (reference sequence), CDR1 is SEHNR while CDR2 is FQNEAQ. Broad study findings and their caveats: In some patients, high TCRbeta diversity at day 60 was attributed to recipient T cells and intrathymic progenitors that had survived conditioning. About two months after transplant, the apparently early recovery of alphabetaT-cell counts reportedly depended on just several hundred clones that had expanded rapidly and came from non-depleted graft cells. Hyperexpanded clone frequencies declined over subsequent months; after one year, T-cell counts and TCRbeta diversity were mostly attributed to newly produced T cells.

The chain employs TRBV7-9 and TRBJ2-7; no D gene can be assigned with confidence. The receptor comes from a girl under three years old with combined immunodeficiency, due to receive a stem cell transplant. This specimen consisted of PBMCs, obtained before TCRalphabeta/CD19-depleted stem cell transplant. Here is the DNA: TGTGCCAGCAGCCGATTTCTCTTGGGGCAGTACTTC. This translates into CASSRFLLGQYF.